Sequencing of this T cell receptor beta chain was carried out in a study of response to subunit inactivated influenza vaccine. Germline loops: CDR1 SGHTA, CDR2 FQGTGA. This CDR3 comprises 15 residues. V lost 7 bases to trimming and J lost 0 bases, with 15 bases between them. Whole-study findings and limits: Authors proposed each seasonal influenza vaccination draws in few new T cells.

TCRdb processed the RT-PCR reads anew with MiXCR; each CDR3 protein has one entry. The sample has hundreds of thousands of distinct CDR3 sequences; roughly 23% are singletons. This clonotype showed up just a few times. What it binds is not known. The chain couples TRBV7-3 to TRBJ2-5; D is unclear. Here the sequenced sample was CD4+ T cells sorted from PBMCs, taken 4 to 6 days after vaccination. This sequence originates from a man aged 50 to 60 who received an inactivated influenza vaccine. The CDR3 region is CASKHRTSYQETQYF. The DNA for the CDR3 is TGTGCCAGCAAACACCGAACGAGCTACCAAGAGACCCAGTACTTC.